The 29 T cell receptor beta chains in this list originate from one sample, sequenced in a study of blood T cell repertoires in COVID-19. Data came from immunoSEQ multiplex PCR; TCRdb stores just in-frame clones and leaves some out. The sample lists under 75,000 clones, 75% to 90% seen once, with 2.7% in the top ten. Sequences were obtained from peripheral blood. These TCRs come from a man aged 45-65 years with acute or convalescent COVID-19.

CDR3 DNA sequence: TGTGCCAGCAGTTACGGGTGGACAGGGGGTAATTCACCCCTCCACTTT. This gives the protein CASSYGWTGGNSPLHF. The chain has TRBV6-5 and TRBJ1-6; 10 bases are shared with TRBD1. CDR1 is MNHEY and CDR2 is SVGAGI in the germline V gene. V lost 2 bases and J lost 6; bases outside the gene matches: 4. This CDR3 comprises 16 residues.

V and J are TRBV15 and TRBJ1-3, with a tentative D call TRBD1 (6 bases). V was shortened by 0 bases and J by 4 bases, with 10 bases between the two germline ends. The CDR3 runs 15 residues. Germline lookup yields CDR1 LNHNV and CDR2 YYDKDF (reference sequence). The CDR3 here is CATSRDQGPGNTIYF. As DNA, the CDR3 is TGTGCCACCAGCAGAGACCAGGGGCCCGGAAACACCATATATTTT.

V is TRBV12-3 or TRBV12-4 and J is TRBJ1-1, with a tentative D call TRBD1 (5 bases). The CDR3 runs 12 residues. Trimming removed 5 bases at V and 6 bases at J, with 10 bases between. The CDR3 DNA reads TGTGCCAGCAGTGGACAACTCGCTGAAGCTTTCTTT. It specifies CASSGQLAEAFF.

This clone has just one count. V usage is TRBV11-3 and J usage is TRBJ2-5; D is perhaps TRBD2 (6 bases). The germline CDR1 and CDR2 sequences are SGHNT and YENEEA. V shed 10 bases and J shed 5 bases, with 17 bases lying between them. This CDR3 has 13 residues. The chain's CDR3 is CAIQTPGLETQYF. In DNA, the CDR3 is TGTGCCATCCAAACGCCGGGACTGGAGACCCAGTACTTC.

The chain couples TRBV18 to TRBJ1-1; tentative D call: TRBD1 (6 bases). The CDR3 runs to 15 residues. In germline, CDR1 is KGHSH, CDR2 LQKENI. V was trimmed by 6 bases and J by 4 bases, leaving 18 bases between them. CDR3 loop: CASSPTRGWRTEAFF. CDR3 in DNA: TGTGCCAGCTCCCCTACCAGGGGCTGGCGCACTGAAGCTTTCTTT.

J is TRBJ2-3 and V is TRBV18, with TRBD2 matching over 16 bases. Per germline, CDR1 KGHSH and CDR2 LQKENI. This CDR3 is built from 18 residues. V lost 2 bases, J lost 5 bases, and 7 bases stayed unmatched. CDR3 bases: TGTGCCAGCTCACCAGGCGGGACTAGCGGGAGGGCCAGAGATACGCAGTATTTT. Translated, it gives CASSPGGTSGRARDTQYF.

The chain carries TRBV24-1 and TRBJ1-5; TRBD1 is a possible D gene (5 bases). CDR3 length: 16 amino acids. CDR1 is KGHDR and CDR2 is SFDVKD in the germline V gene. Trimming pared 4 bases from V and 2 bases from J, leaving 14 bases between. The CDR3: CATSDRQWHGNQPQHF. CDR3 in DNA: TGTGCCACCAGTGACCGACAGTGGCACGGCAATCAGCCCCAGCATTTT.

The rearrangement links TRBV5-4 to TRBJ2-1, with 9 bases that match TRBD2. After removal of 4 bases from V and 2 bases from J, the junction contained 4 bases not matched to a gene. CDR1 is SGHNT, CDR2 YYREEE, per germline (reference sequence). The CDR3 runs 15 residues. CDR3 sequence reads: CASSPGLATYNEQFF. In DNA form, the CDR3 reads TGTGCCAGCAGCCCGGGACTAGCAACCTACAATGAGCAGTTCTTC.

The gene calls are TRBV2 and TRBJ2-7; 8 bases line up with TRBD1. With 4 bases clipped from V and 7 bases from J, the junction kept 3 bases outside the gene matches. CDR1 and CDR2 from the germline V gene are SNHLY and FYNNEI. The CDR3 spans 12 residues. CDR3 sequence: CASSVQGGEQYV. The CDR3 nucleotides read TGTGCCAGCAGTGTACAGGGGGGTGAGCAGTACGTC.

The CDR3 DNA sequence: TGTGCCAGCAGCCGACTAGCGGGAGGGCCGAGCACAGATACGCAGTATTTT. It codes for CASSRLAGGPSTDTQYF. This chain links TRBV6-2 or TRBV6-3 with TRBJ2-3; the match to TRBD2 covers 14 bases. CDR1 is MNHEY, CDR2 SVGEGT, per germline. V was pared by 6 bases and J by 0 bases, with 5 bases of the junction left unmatched. The CDR3 contains 17 residues.

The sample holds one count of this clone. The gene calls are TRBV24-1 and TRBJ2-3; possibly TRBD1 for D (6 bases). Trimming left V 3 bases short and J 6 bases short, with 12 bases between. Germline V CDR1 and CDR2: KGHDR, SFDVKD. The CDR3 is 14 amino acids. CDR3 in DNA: TGTGCCACCAGTGATCGGCAAGACAGGGATACGCAGTATTTT. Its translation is CATSDRQDRDTQYF.

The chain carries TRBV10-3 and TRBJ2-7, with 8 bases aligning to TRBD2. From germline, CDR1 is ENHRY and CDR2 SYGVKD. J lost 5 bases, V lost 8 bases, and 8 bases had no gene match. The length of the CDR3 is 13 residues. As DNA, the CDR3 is TGTGCCATCCAAAGAGCGGGAGCTCACGAGCAGTACGTC. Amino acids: CAIQRAGAHEQYV.

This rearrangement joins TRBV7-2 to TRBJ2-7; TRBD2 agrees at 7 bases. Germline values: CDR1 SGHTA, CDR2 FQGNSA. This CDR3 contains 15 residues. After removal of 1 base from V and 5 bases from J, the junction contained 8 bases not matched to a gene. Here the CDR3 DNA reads TGTGCCAGCAGCTTAGTAGTGGGAGGGTTCAACGAGCAGTACTTC. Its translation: CASSLVVGGFNEQYF.

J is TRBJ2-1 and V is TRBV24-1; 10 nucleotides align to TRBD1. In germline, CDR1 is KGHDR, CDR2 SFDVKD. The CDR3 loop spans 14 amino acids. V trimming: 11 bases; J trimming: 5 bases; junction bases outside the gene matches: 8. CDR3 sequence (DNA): TGTGCCATCGGCAGACAGGGGGCCAACAATGAGCAGTTCTTC. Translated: CAIGRQGANNEQFF.

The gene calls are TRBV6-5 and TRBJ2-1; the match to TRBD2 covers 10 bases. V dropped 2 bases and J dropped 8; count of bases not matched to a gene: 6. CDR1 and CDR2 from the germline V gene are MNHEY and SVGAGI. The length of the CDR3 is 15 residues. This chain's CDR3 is CASSYASGGAYEQFF. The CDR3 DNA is TGTGCCAGCAGTTACGCTAGCGGGGGAGCCTATGAGCAGTTCTTC.

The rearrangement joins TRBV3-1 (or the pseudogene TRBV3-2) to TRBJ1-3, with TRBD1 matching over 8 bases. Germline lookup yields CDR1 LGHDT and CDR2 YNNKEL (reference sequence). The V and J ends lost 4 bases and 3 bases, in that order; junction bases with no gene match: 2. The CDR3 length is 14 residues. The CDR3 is CASSRTGGGNTIYF. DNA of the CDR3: TGTGCCAGCAGCCGTACAGGGGGTGGAAACACCATATATTTT.

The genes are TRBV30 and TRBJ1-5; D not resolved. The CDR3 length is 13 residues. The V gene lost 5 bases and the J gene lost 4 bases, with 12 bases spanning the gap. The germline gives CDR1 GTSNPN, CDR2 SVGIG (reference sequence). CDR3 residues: CAWSVPGNQPQHF. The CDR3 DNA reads TGTGCCTGGTCTGTACCAGGAAATCAGCCCCAGCATTTT.

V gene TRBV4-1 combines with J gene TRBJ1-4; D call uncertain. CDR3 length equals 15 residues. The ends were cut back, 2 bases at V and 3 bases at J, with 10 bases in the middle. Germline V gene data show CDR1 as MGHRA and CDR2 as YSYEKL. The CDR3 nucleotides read TGCGCCAGCAGCCAACCGGTAGCGGCTAATGAAAAACTGTTTTTT. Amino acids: CASSQPVAANEKLFF.

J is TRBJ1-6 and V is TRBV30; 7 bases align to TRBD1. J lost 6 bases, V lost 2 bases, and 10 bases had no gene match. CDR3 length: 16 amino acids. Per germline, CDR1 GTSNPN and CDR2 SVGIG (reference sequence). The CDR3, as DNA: TGTGCCTGGAGTCTCCGACAGGGTAAACTTAATTCACCCCTCCACTTT. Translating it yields CAWSLRQGKLNSPLHF.

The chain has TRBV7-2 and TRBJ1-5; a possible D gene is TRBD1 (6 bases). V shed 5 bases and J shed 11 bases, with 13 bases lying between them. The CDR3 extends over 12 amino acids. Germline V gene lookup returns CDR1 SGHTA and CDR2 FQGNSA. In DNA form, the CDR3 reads TGTGCCAGCAGCCCTACAGGGATGACCCAGCATTTT. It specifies CASSPTGMTQHF.

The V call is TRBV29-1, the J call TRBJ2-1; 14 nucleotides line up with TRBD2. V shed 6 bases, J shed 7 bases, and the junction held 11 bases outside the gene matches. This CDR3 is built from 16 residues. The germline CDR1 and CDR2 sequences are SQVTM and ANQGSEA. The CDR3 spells CSVRPSRTSGRNEQFF. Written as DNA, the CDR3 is TGCAGCGTCCGACCATCCCGGACTAGCGGGAGGAATGAGCAGTTCTTC.

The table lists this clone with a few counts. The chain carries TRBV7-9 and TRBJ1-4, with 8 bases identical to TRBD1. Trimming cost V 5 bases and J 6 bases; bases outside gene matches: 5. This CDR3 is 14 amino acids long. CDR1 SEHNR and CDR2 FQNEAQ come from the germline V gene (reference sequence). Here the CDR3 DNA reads TGTGCCAGCAGCCCACAGGGGGGTGATGAAAAACTGTTTTTT. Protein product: CASSPQGGDEKLFF. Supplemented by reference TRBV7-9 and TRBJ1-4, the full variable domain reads DTGVSQNPRHKITKRGQNVTFRCDPISEHNRLYWYRQTLGQGPEFLTYFQNEAQLEKSRLLSDRFSAERPKGSFSTLEIQRTEQGDSAMYLCASSPQGGDEKLFFGSGTQLSVL.

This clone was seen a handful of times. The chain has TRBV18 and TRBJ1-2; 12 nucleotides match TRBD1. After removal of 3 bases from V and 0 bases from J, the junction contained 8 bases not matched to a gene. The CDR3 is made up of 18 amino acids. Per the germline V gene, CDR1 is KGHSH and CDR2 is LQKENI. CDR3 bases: TGTGCCAGCTCACCGCCCGGGACAGGGGGCGCAACTAACTATGGCTACACCTTC. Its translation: CASSPPGTGGATNYGYTF.

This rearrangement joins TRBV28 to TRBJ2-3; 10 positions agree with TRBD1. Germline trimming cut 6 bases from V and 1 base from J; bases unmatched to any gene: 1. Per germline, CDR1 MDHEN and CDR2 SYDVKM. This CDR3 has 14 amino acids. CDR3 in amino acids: CASRGTGGTDTQYF. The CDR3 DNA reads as TGTGCCAGCAGGGGGACAGGGGGCACAGATACGCAGTATTTT.

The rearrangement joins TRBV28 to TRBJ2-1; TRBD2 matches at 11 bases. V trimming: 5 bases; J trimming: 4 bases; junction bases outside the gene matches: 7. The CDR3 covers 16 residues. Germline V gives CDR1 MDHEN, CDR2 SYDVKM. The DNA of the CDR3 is TGTGCCAGCAGTATAAGACTAGCGGGGACTTACAATGAGCAGTTCTTC. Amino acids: CASSIRLAGTYNEQFF.

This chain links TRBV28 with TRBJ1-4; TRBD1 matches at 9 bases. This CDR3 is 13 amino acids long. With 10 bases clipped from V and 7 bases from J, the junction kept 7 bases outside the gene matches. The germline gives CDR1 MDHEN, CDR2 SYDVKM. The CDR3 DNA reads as TGTGCCACCTCGACAGGGGGGAGTGAAAAACTGTTTTTT. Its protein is CATSTGGSEKLFF. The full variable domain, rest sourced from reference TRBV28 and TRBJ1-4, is DVKVTQSSRYLVKRTGEKVFLECVQDMDHENMFWYRQDPGLGLRLIYFSYDVKMKEKGDIPEGYSVSREKKERFSLILESASTNQTSMYLCATSTGGSEKLFFGSGTQLSVL.

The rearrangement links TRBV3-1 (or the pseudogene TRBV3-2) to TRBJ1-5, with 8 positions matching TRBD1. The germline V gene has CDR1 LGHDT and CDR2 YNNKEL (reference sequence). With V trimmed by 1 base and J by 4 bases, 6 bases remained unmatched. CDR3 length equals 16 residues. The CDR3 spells CASSQAPGQANQPQHF. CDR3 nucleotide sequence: TGTGCCAGCAGCCAAGCCCCGGGACAGGCGAATCAGCCCCAGCATTTT.

The CDR3 DNA follows: TGTGCCAGCAGTTCCCTTCGGACAGTCCCCTCCTACGAGCAGTACTTC. The encoded protein is CASSSLRTVPSYEQYF. The J gene is TRBJ2-7, the V gene TRBV6-2 or TRBV6-3; a possible D gene is TRBD1 (6 bases). This CDR3 is built from 16 residues. CDR1 and CDR2 (germline): MNHEY, SVGEGT. V gave up 4 bases and J gave up 0 bases, with 16 bases separating them.

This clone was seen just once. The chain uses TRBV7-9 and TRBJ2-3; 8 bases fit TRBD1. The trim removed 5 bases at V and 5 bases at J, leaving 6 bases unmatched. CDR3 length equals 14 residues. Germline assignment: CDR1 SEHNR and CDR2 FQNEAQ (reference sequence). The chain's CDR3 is CASSPGQGQDTQYF. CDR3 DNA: TGTGCCAGCAGCCCCGGACAGGGACAAGATACGCAGTATTTT.